These 14 T cell receptor beta chains were sequenced from one sample in a study of radiotherapy plus CTLA-4 blockade in lung cancer. Data came from immunoSEQ multiplex PCR; TCRdb stores just in-frame clones and leaves some out. The repertoire includes more than 90,000 clones, roughly 88% of them detected once, and 4% to 6% sits in the top ten. The sample consisted of peripheral blood, taken from a patient treated with radiotherapy plus ipilimumab. The receptors stem from a human donor with non-small cell lung cancer that progressed on radiotherapy plus ipilimumab.

The chain uses TRBV10-3 and TRBJ1-3, with TRBD1 as a possible D gene (5 bases). The germline V gene encodes CDR1 ENHRY and CDR2 SYGVKD. Trimming left V 4 bases short and J 3 bases short, with 7 bases between. This CDR3 contains 13 residues. The CDR3 DNA is TGTGCCATCAGTGGAGGGGATGGAAACACCATATATTTT. It is translated as CAISGGDGNTIYF.

This clone was detected only once. This chain joins TRBV4-1 and TRBJ1-5; D possibly corresponds to TRBD1 (5 bases). The CDR3 runs 16 residues. Germline CDR1 is MGHRA and CDR2 is YSYEKL. The germline V and J ends were trimmed by 1 base and 0 bases, with 10 bases remaining between them. The CDR3 reads CASSQGGENSNQPQHF. CDR3 in DNA: TGCGCCAGCAGCCAAGGGGGGGAAAATAGCAATCAGCCCCAGCATTTT.

V gene TRBV6-6 combines with J gene TRBJ1-5, with TRBD1 matching 8 bases. V gave up 6 bases and J gave up 6 bases; unmatched junction bases: 10. The CDR3 has 15 residues. The germline V gene encodes CDR1 MNHNY and CDR2 SVGAGI (reference sequence). CDR3 amino acids: CASSLPGGAGQPQHF. The CDR3 DNA reads TGTGCCAGCAGCCTTCCAGGGGGCGCGGGTCAGCCCCAGCATTTT.

The gene calls are TRBV6-5 and TRBJ1-1; a weak D match, TRBD1 (6 bases). CDR1 and CDR2 from the germline V gene are MNHEY and SVGAGI. This CDR3 is 13 amino acids long. V was trimmed by 7 bases and J by 2 bases, leaving 11 bases between them. Here the CDR3 DNA reads TGTGCCAGCACCGAGACAGGAAACACTGAAGCTTTCTTT. Its protein product is CASTETGNTEAFF.

The rearrangement links TRBV5-6 to TRBJ1-1; 9 bases fit TRBD1. The junction had 9 bases not matched to a gene; V was cut back by 2 bases and J by 1 base. The CDR3 is 17 residues long. CDR1 and CDR2 from the germline V gene are SGHDT and YYEEEE. The CDR3 is CASSLNRGLSGNTEAFF. The DNA for the CDR3 is TGTGCCAGCAGCTTAAACAGGGGGCTGTCGGGGAACACTGAAGCTTTCTTT. Complete variable domain (other parts from reference TRBV5-6 and TRBJ1-1): DAGVTQSPTHLIKTRGQQVTLRCSPKSGHDTVSWYQQALGQGPQFIFQYYEEEERQRGNFPDRFSGHQFPNYSSELNVNALLLGDSALYLCASSLNRGLSGNTEAFFGQGTRLTVV.

V gene TRBV6-1 combines with J gene TRBJ1-5, with a tentative D call TRBD1 (5 bases). Trimming removed 6 bases at V and 3 bases at J, with 9 bases between. The CDR3 length is 13 residues. CDR1 MNHNS and CDR2 SASEGT come from the germline V gene. CDR3 sequence: CASRWGLNQPQHF. CDR3 in DNA: TGTGCCAGCAGGTGGGGCCTCAATCAGCCCCAGCATTTT.

This chain links TRBV5-6 with TRBJ1-1; D may be TRBD1 (6 bases). CDR1 and CDR2 from the germline V gene are SGHDT and YYEEEE. The length of the CDR3 is 16 residues. V lost 1 base, J lost 5 bases, and 18 bases lay in between. The CDR3 nucleotides are TGTGCCAGCAGCTTGTTCGGGGGCAGGGCCTTGACTGAAGCTTTCTTT. Translating gives CASSLFGGRALTEAFF.

The chain employs TRBV7-9 and TRBJ2-7; possible D gene TRBD2, 5 bases. CDR1 is SEHNR and CDR2 is FQNEAQ in the germline V gene (reference sequence). The CDR3 spans 16 residues. The V gene lost 5 bases and the J gene lost 0 bases, with 17 bases spanning the gap. The CDR3 sequence: CASSPPGVGNSYEQYF. CDR3 DNA sequence: TGTGCCAGCAGCCCACCCGGGGTAGGGAACTCCTACGAGCAGTACTTC. Variable domain in full (rest from reference TRBV7-9 and TRBJ2-7): DTGVSQNPRHKITKRGQNVTFRCDPISEHNRLYWYRQTLGQGPEFLTYFQNEAQLEKSRLLSDRFSAERPKGSFSTLEIQRTEQGDSAMYLCASSPPGVGNSYEQYFGPGTRLTVT.

This clone was found a few times. The chain couples TRBV7-9 to TRBJ1-2; the D gene is possibly TRBD1 (5 bases). The CDR3 has 13 residues. Germline V gene lookup returns CDR1 SEHNR and CDR2 FQNEAQ (reference sequence). With 0 bases removed from V and 8 bases from J, the gap between germline ends came to 10 bases. This CDR3 reads CASSLAPQGGYTF. The CDR3 nucleotides read TGTGCCAGCAGCTTAGCCCCGCAGGGCGGCTACACCTTC.

The chain uses TRBV7-2 and TRBJ2-1, with TRBD1 matching 7 bases. The CDR3 is 17 amino acids. The trim removed 1 base at V and 0 bases at J, leaving 6 bases unmatched. The germline V gene has CDR1 SGHTA and CDR2 FQGNSA. CDR3 protein: CASSLDQGDLSYNEQFF. CDR3 bases: TGTGCCAGCAGCTTAGATCAGGGGGACCTCTCCTACAATGAGCAGTTCTTC.

This clone appeared once. The chain employs TRBV5-1 and TRBJ2-1; D may match TRBD1 or TRBD2 (5 bases each). V was shortened by 3 bases and J by 4 bases, with 14 bases between the two germline ends. Germline V gene sequence: CDR1 SGHRS, CDR2 YFSETQ. This CDR3 comprises 15 residues. In DNA form, the CDR3 reads TGCGCCAGCAGCTCGGGGCTCAGGGTGTACAATGAGCAGTTCTTC. It specifies CASSSGLRVYNEQFF.

The chain links TRBV6-5 to TRBJ1-1, with D possibly TRBD1 on 6 matching bases. Trimming shortened V by 4 bases and J by 5 bases, and 14 bases separated the two germline ends. Germline CDR1 and CDR2: MNHEY and SVGAGI. This CDR3 is 14 amino acids long. CDR3 region: CASSSTGSGTEAFF. In DNA form, the CDR3 reads TGTGCCAGCAGTTCTACAGGGTCGGGTACTGAAGCTTTCTTT.

This chain links TRBV9 with TRBJ2-6; D call uncertain. The CDR3 has 13 amino acids. Germline V CDR1 and CDR2: SGDLS, YYNGEE. The V end lost 5 bases, the J end lost 3 bases, and 6 bases lay between the germline ends. The CDR3 nucleotides read TGTGCCAGCAGGGAGAGTGGGGCCAACGTCCTGACTTTC. This sequence encodes CASRESGANVLTF.

The chain combines TRBV4-1 with TRBJ1-2, with 9 nucleotides matching TRBD1. The germline gives CDR1 MGHRA, CDR2 YSYEKL. The junction had 1 base not matched to a gene; V was cut back by 4 bases and J by 4 bases. The CDR3 loop spans 13 amino acids. The CDR3 DNA sequence: TGCGCCAGCAGCCCGGGACAGGGCTATGGCTACACCTTC. It yields the protein CASSPGQGYGYTF.